Reported below is one T cell receptor (beta chain). A junction boundary mismatches the germline segment, possibly from a read error. Other DNA sequences in this sample translate to the same CDR3. Naive CD8 cells comprised CD45RO-negative, CCR7-positively selected cells, excluding terminally differentiated effector memory CD45RA+ cells. In the sorted-subset replicate PCRs, 150 to 200 ng DNA, 25,000 to 35,000 T cell genomes, was used. Libraries were prepared by immunoSEQ multiplex PCR; TCRdb keeps only in-frame clonotypes and omits some of them. The sample lists roughly 2,000,000 clones; over 85% were seen once. Germline-derived CDR1 and CDR2 are SGHRS and YFSETQ. The CDR3 is 14 amino acids. The sample originates from a study of shared clonotypes between healthy human individuals. Study summary: Every donor yielded three CD4 naive, three CD4 memory, two CD8 naive and one CD8 memory plate.

The source of this sequence is a man younger than 35 in good health. Some clones in this sample may be carry-over from other donors' samples. The chain employs TRBV5-1 and TRBJ1-1; D gene ambiguous. The sequencing input was naive CD8+ T cells from PBMCs. CDR3 amino acids: CASSLINLNTEAFF. The CDR3 nucleotides read TGCGCCAGCAGCCTCATTAACCTGAATACTGAAGCTTTCTTT.